The sample holds many counts of the clone carrying this TCR beta chain. The data are from a study of blood T cells in healthy people across ages. Next came a second PCR, run for roughly 6 to 11 cycles, which used a sample-barcoded 5' primer along with a J-beta primer mix. TCRdb passed the 5' RACE reads through MiXCR, listing each CDR3 protein once. The sample has 550,000 to 650,000 distinct CDR3 sequences; roughly 31% are singletons. V shed 6 bases and J shed 2 bases, with 12 bases lying between them. Looked up from germline, CDR1 is DFQATT and CDR2 is SNEGSKA (reference sequence). The CDR3 runs 13 residues.

This receptor was taken from an elderly woman in good health. The V call is TRBV20-1, the J call TRBJ2-3; tentatively, D is TRBD2 (6 bases). The sequencing sample was made of blood. As DNA, the CDR3 is TGCAGTGCATTGGGACTGTCCACAGATACGCAGTATTTT. Its protein product is CSALGLSTDTQYF.